This T cell receptor beta chain comes out of a study of blood T cell repertoires in COVID-19. About this clone itself: Additional DNA sequences in this sample encode the identical CDR3.

V was cut by 5 bases and J by 2 bases, with 3 bases left in between. In germline, CDR1 is KGHSH, CDR2 LQKENI. The CDR3 covers 11 residues. The assay was immunoSEQ multiplex PCR, and TCRdb's table has in-frame clones only and misses some. In the table there are more than 350,000 clones, roughly 90% of which are singletons. This TCR was recovered from a young woman with COVID-19, enrolled during active disease. The J gene is TRBJ2-5, the V gene TRBV18; unclear D gene. Sequencing was done on a sample of peripheral blood. The chain's CDR3 is CASSLQETQYF. CDR3 bases: TGTGCCAGCTCATTACAAGAGACCCAGTACTTC. The variable domain in full, completed from reference TRBV18 and TRBJ2-5, reads NAGVMQNPRHLVRRRGQEARLRCSPMKGHSHVYWYRQLPEEGLKFMVYLQKENIIDESGMPKERFSAEFPKEGPSILRIQQVVRGDSAAYFCASSLQETQYFGPGTRLLVL.